The 23 T cell receptor beta chains below were found in one sample sequenced in a study of blood T cells in healthy people across ages. Then a second PCR, running roughly 6 to 12 cycles, was carried out with a sample-barcoded 5' primer and a J-beta primer mix. One entry per CDR3 protein results from TCRdb running MiXCR on the 5' RACE reads. The data hold 580,000 or so distinct CDR3 sequences, with less than 60% observed a single time. The sequenced material came from blood. The receptor source for this set is a man older than 75 in good health.

In regard to this clonotype: This could be a read error, since a much larger clone is one nucleotide away. The chain uses TRBV6-5 and TRBJ2-5; 11 nucleotides agree with TRBD2. In germline, CDR1 is MNHEY, CDR2 SVGAGI. Trimming took 5 bases from V and 11 from J; bases not matched to a gene: 10. The CDR3 contains 14 residues. The CDR3 reads CASSPTSGNNRQYF. The CDR3 nucleotides read TGTGCCAGCAGTCCGACTAGCGGGAATAATCGGCAGTACTTC.

The chain couples TRBV25-1 to TRBJ2-1; D remains unclear. Trimming removed 11 bases from V and 8 bases from J, with 7 bases in between. Germline V CDR1 and CDR2: MGHDK, SYGVNS. CDR3 length equals 9 residues. The CDR3 bases are TGTGCCGGCCGGGATGAGCAGTTCTTC. Residues: CAGRDEQFF.

The CDR3 loop is CASSTHQGRNTEAFF. In nucleotides, the CDR3 is TGTGCCAGCAGCACCCACCAGGGGCGGAACACTGAAGCTTTCTTT. This sequence joins TRBV7-2 and TRBJ1-1; D is possibly TRBD1 (6 bases). The CDR3 runs 15 residues. Germline values: CDR1 SGHTA, CDR2 FQGNSA. Trimming took off 5 bases at V and 1 base at J, with 14 bases between the two ends.

The gene calls are TRBV28 and TRBJ2-3; 8 nucleotides line up with TRBD1. Germline CDR1 reads MDHEN; CDR2 reads SYDVKM. The V gene end was trimmed by 5 bases and the J gene end by 0 bases; junction bases not matched to a gene: 7. The CDR3 has 16 amino acids. In DNA, the CDR3 is TGTGCCAGCAGTCTTCCGACAGGGGCGAGCACAGATACGCAGTATTTT. Protein product: CASSLPTGASTDTQYF.

The table lists this clonotype with a few counts. This chain links TRBV29-1 with TRBJ1-2; D is uncertain. Looked up from germline, CDR1 is SQVTM and CDR2 is ANQGSEA. V shed 0 bases and J shed 6 bases, with 14 bases lying between them. The CDR3 has 14 residues. In nucleotides, the CDR3 is TGCAGCGTTGAAGACCAGAGGACTGATGATGGCTACACCTTC. Translation: CSVEDQRTDDGYTF.

The chain combines TRBV9 with TRBJ2-1; 7 bases map to TRBD1. The CDR3 extends over 16 amino acids. CDR1 and CDR2 from the germline V gene are SGDLS and YYNGEE. V dropped 1 base and J dropped 7; count of bases not matched to a gene: 11. CDR3 bases: TGTGCCAGCAGCGTAATCGGGACAGCTGCCCGTAATGAGCAGTTCTTC. Amino acid sequence: CASSVIGTAARNEQFF.

The count of this clonotype is one. V is TRBV6-6 and J is TRBJ1-1; the D gene is possibly TRBD1 (5 bases). The CDR3 is made up of 13 amino acids. The V gene lost 6 bases and the J gene lost 7 bases, with 15 bases spanning the gap. Per germline, CDR1 MNHNY and CDR2 SVGAGI (reference sequence). The CDR3 is CASRGPSGGEAFF. In nucleotides, the CDR3 is TGTGCCAGCAGAGGGCCATCCGGGGGTGAAGCTTTCTTT.

This rearrangement joins TRBV20-1 to TRBJ1-1; 8 nucleotides match TRBD1. V shed 6 bases and J 6 bases; nucleotides not matched to a gene: 6. Germline V gene data show CDR1 as DFQATT and CDR2 as SNEGSKA (reference sequence). CDR3 length: 12 residues. CDR3 loop: CSARQGIAEAFF. CDR3 nucleotides: TGCAGTGCCCGACAGGGGATCGCTGAAGCTTTCTTT.

The genes are TRBV20-1 and TRBJ1-6; TRBD1 might be the D (5 bases). The germline V and J ends were trimmed by 3 bases and 10 bases, with 25 bases remaining between them. The CDR3 spans 17 residues. The V gene's germline CDR1 is DFQATT and CDR2 SNEGSKA (reference sequence). The CDR3 spells CSARGSGTEGPTSPLHF. DNA of the CDR3: TGCAGTGCTAGGGGGAGTGGGACGGAAGGCCCTACCTCACCCCTCCACTTT.

The chain carries TRBV7-2 and TRBJ2-7; TRBD1 aligns across 8 bases. V trimming: 8 bases; J trimming: 1 base; junction bases outside the gene matches: 4. The CDR3 is 13 residues long. Germline values: CDR1 SGHTA, CDR2 FQGNSA. The CDR3 is CASDRTGSYEQYF. DNA for the CDR3: TGTGCCAGCGATCGGACAGGGTCCTACGAGCAGTACTTC.

The sample holds one count of this clonotype. This chain links TRBV2 with TRBJ2-1; D uncertain. Trimming stripped 2 bases from V and 5 bases from J, with 13 bases between. This CDR3 has 15 residues. Per germline, CDR1 SNHLY and CDR2 FYNNEI. CDR3: CASSERSSGNNEQFF. For the CDR3, the DNA is TGTGCCAGCAGTGAAAGGTCGTCAGGAAACAATGAGCAGTTCTTC.

This clonotype was found once. The chain uses TRBV4-3 and TRBJ1-5; tentatively, D is TRBD1 (5 bases). V gave up 3 bases and J gave up 5 bases, with 20 bases separating them. CDR3 length: 17 amino acids. The germline CDR1 and CDR2 sequences are LGHNA and YSLEER. As DNA, the CDR3 is TGCGCCAGCAGCCAGACCTGGGACGCCGGAGGGGATCAGCCCCAGCATTTT. It encodes CASSQTWDAGGDQPQHF.

This clonotype showed up just a few times. The genes are TRBV29-1 and TRBJ1-2; D gene unclear. The V end lost 0 bases, the J end lost 10 bases, and 9 bases lay between the germline ends. The CDR3 has 11 amino acids. Germline loops: CDR1 SQVTM, CDR2 ANQGSEA. The CDR3 reads CSVEEGRDYTF. The CDR3 DNA sequence: TGCAGCGTTGAAGAAGGAAGGGACTACACCTTC.

CDR3 bases: TGCAGTGCTAGAGCCGGGACAGTAGCTGAAAAACTGTTTTTT. It yields the protein CSARAGTVAEKLFF. The J gene is TRBJ1-4, the V gene TRBV20-1; the match to TRBD1 covers 7 bases. The CDR3 is 14 amino acids. Unmatched junction bases numbered 6, after V lost 1 base and J lost 7 bases. Germline CDR1 and CDR2: DFQATT and SNEGSKA (reference sequence).

The chain combines TRBV27 with TRBJ2-1; D possibly matches TRBD1 or TRBD2 (6 bases each). This CDR3 is 15 amino acids long. Trimming took 4 bases from V and 8 from J, leaving 18 bases between them. Per the germline V gene, CDR1 is MNHEY and CDR2 is SMNVEV (reference sequence). The CDR3 reads CASSSPGRRGDEQFF. The CDR3 DNA follows: TGTGCCAGCAGTTCCCCGGGACGTAGGGGGGATGAGCAGTTCTTC.

V usage is TRBV7-3 and J usage is TRBJ2-2, with 10 bases identical to TRBD2. V shed 1 base and J 4 bases; nucleotides not matched to a gene: 6. The CDR3 covers 17 residues. Germline V lookup: CDR1 SGHTA, CDR2 FQGTGA. Written as DNA, the CDR3 is TGTGCCAGCAGCTTAAAGCCTAGCGGGGGACCCACCGGGGAGCTGTTTTTT. Residues: CASSLKPSGGPTGELFF.

Only a few counts were recorded for this clonotype. V is TRBV7-3 and J is TRBJ1-1; D gene ambiguous. The CDR3 totals 14 residues. Between the trimmed V and J ends, which lost 6 bases and 1 base, there was a span of 12 bases. CDR1 SGHTA and CDR2 FQGTGA come from the germline V gene. The CDR3 DNA is TGTGCCAGCAGAAAAGGCGGGGAGAACACTGAAGCTTTCTTT. It yields the protein CASRKGGENTEAFF. The full variable domain, rest sourced from reference TRBV7-3 and TRBJ1-1, is GAGVSQTPSNKVTEKGKYVELRCDPISGHTALYWYRQSLGQGPEFLIYFQGTGAADDSGLPNDRFFAVRPEGSVSTLKIQRTERGDSAVYLCASRKGGENTEAFFGQGTRLTVV.

This chain uses TRBV4-3 with TRBJ2-3, with a weak D call TRBD1 (5 bases). Per the germline V gene, CDR1 is LGHNA and CDR2 is YSLEER. Trimming stripped 4 bases from V and 6 bases from J, with 20 bases between. The CDR3 has 16 residues. CDR3 region: CASSPQGGRGWDTQYF. The CDR3 nucleotides are TGCGCCAGCAGCCCCCAGGGTGGGCGCGGATGGGATACGCAGTATTTT.

V and J are TRBV29-1 and TRBJ2-3; D not certain. V dropped 5 bases and J dropped 0 bases, with 12 bases sitting between them. Germline-derived CDR1 and CDR2 are SQVTM and ANQGSEA. The CDR3 is made up of 14 amino acids. In nucleotides, the CDR3 is TGCAGCGTTACCCCGCCAGGCAGCACAGATACGCAGTATTTT. Translation gives CSVTPPGSTDTQYF.

Note on this clonotype: A junction end diverges from the germline sequence, so it may reflect a read error. V gene TRBV6-2 or TRBV6-3 combines with J gene TRBJ2-7; tentatively, D is TRBD2 (6 bases). Germline CDR1 reads MNHEY; CDR2 reads SVGEGT. This CDR3 region has 15 residues. The CDR3 DNA reads TGTGCCTGCAGTTCCCCCCGGGACTTTTCCTACGAGCAGTACTTC. This gives the protein CACSSPRDFSYEQYF.

This chain joins TRBV6-2 or TRBV6-3 and TRBJ2-7, with D possibly being TRBD2 (5 bases). The V gene lost 2 bases and the J gene lost 8 bases, with 10 bases spanning the gap. This CDR3 has 12 amino acids. Germline assignment: CDR1 MNHEY and CDR2 SVGEGT. CDR3 coding DNA: TGTGCCAGCAGTTACGAGGGTAGGAAGCAGTACTTC. This codes for CASSYEGRKQYF.

The chain employs TRBV14 and TRBJ2-3, with D perhaps given as TRBD1 or TRBD2 (5 bases each). Germline CDR1 SGHDN, CDR2 FVKESK. This CDR3 contains 17 residues. V was trimmed by 4 bases and J by 1 base, leaving 18 bases between them. The CDR3 region is CASSPPGSGHRTDTQYF. In nucleotides, the CDR3 is TGTGCCAGCAGCCCTCCGGGGAGCGGACATCGCACAGATACGCAGTATTTT.

This clonotype came up a few times. Relative to the germline gene, one junction end is altered; a read error may explain this. CDR3 region: CATGRVGQGFYEQYF. The DNA for the CDR3 is TGTGCCACCGGCAGAGTTGGGCAGGGGTTCTACGAGCAGTACTTC. This sequence joins TRBV15 and TRBJ2-7, with a tentative D call TRBD1 (6 bases). This CDR3 has 15 residues. Germline CDR1 LNHNV, CDR2 YYDKDF (reference sequence).